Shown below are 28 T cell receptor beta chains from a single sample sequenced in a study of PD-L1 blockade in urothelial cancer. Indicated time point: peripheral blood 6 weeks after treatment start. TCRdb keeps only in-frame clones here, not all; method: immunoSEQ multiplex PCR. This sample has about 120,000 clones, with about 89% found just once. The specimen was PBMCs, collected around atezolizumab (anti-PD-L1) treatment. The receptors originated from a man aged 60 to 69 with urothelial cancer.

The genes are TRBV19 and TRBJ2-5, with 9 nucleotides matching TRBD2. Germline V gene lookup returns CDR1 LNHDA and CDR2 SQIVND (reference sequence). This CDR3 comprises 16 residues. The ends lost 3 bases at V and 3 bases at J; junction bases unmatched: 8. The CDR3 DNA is TGTGCCAGTAGTATTGGCGGGGGGGCGGCCGAAGAGACCCAGTACTTC. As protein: CASSIGGGAAEETQYF.

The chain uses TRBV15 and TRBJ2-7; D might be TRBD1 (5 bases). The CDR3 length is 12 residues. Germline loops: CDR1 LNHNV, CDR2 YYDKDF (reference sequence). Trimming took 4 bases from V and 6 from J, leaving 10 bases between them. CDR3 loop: CATSTVTGEQYF. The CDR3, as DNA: TGTGCCACCAGCACTGTCACAGGCGAGCAGTACTTC.

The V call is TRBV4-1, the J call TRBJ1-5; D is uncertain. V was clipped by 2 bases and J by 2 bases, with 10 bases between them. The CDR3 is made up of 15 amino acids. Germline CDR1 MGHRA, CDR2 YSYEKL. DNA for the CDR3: TGCGCCAGCAGCCAATTGTTCAGTGGCAATCAGCCCCAGCATTTT. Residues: CASSQLFSGNQPQHF.

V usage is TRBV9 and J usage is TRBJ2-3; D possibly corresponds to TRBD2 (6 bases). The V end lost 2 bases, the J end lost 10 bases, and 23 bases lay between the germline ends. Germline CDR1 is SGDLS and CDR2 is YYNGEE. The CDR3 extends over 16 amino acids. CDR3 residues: CASSVGAGWSPRAQYF. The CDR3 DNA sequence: TGTGCCAGCAGCGTTGGGGCGGGATGGAGCCCTAGGGCGCAGTATTTT.

The CDR3 region is CASRRSGGGSYEQYF. The CDR3 coding sequence is TGTGCCAGCAGGCGTAGTGGGGGCGGATCCTACGAGCAGTACTTC. The genes are TRBV6-5 and TRBJ2-7; D possibly corresponds to TRBD1 (6 bases). This CDR3 comprises 15 residues. With 6 bases removed from V and 1 base from J, the gap between germline ends came to 16 bases. Germline CDR1 MNHEY, CDR2 SVGAGI.

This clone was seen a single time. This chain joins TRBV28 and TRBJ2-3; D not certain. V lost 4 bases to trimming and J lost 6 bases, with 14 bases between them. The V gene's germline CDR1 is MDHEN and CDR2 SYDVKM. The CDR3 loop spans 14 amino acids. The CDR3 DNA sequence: TGTGCCAGCAGTTCCTCGCGAACCGGGGATACGCAGTATTTT. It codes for CASSSSRTGDTQYF. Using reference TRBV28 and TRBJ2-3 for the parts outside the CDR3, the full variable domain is DVKVTQSSRYLVKRTGEKVFLECVQDMDHENMFWYRQDPGLGLRLIYFSYDVKMKEKGDIPEGYSVSREKKERFSLILESASTNQTSMYLCASSSSRTGDTQYFGPGTRLTVL.

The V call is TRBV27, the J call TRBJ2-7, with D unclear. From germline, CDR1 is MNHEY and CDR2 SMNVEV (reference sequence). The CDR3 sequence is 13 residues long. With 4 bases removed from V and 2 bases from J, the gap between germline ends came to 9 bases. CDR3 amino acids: CASSSTPPYEQYF. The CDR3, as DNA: TGTGCCAGCAGTTCAACACCCCCCTACGAGCAGTACTTC.

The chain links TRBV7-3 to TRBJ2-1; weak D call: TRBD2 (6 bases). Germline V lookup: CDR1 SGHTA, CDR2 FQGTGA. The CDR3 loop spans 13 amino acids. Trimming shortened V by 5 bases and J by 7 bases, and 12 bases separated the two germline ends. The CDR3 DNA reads TGTGCCAGCAGCGTCGGGACTGCGAATGAGCAGTTCTTC. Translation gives CASSVGTANEQFF. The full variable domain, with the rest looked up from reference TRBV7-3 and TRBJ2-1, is GAGVSQTPSNKVTEKGKYVELRCDPISGHTALYWYRQSLGQGPEFLIYFQGTGAADDSGLPNDRFFAVRPEGSVSTLKIQRTERGDSAVYLCASSVGTANEQFFGPGTRLTVL.

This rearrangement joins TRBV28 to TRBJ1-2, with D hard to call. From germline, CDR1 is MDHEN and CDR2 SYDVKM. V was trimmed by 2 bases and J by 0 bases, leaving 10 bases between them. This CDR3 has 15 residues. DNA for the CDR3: TGTGCCAGCAGTTTAGGCCAGGCGACTAACTATGGCTACACCTTC. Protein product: CASSLGQATNYGYTF.

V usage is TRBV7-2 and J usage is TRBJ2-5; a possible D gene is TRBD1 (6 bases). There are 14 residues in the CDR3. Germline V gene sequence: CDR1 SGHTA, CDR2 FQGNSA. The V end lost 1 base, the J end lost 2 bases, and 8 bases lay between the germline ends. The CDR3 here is CASSLVTGQETQYF. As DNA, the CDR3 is TGTGCCAGCAGCTTAGTAACAGGGCAAGAGACCCAGTACTTC.

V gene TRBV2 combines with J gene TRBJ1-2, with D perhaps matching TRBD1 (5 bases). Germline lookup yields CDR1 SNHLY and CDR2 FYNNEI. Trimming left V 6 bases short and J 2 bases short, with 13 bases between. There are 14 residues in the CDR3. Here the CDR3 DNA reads TGTGCCAGCAGGGACTCGGGGGAAAACTATGGCTACACCTTC. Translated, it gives CASRDSGENYGYTF.

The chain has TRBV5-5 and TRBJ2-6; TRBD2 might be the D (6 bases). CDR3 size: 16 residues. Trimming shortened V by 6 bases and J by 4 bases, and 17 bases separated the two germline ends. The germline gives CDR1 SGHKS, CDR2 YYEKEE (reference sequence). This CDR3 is CASKPLPGRGANVLTF. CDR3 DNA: TGTGCCAGCAAGCCGCTCCCAGGGAGGGGGGCCAACGTCCTGACTTTC.

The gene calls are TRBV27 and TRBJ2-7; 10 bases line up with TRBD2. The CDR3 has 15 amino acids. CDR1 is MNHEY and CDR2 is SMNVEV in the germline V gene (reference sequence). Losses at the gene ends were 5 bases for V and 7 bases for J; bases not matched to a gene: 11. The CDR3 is CASSPYRSSGREQYF. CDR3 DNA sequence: TGTGCCAGCAGTCCCTACCGAAGTAGCGGGAGGGAGCAGTACTTC.

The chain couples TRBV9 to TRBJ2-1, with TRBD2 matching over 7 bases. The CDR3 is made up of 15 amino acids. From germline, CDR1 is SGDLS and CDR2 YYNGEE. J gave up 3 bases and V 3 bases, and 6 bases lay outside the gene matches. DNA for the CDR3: TGTGCCAGCAGCGCGTCCGGGACTAACTACAATGAGCAGTTCTTC. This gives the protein CASSASGTNYNEQFF.

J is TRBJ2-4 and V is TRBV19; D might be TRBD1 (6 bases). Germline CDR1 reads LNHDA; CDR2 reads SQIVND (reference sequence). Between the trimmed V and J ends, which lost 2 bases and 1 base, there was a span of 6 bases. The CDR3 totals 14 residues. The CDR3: CASSITGAKNIQYF. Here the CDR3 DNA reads TGTGCCAGTAGTATAACAGGGGCCAAAAACATTCAGTACTTC.

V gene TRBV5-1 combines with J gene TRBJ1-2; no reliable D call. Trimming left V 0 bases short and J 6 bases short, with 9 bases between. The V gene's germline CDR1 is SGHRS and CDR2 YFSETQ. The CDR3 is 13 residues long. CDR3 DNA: TGCGCCAGCAGCTTGGACGGTGTGGATGGCTACACCTTC. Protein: CASSLDGVDGYTF.

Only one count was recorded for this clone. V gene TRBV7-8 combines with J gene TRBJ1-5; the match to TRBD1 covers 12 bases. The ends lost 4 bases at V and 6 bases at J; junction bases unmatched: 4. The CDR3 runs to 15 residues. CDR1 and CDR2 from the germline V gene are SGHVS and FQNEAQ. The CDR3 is CASSSGQGASQPQHF. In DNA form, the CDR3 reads TGTGCCAGCAGCTCGGGACAGGGGGCTTCTCAGCCCCAGCATTTT.

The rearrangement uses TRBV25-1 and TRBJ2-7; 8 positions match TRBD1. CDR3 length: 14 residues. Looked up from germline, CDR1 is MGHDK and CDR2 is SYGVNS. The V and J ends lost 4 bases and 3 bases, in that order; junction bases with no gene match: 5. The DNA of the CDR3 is TGTGCCAGCAGTGGTGGACAGGGAAACTACGAGCAGTACTTC. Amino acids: CASSGGQGNYEQYF.

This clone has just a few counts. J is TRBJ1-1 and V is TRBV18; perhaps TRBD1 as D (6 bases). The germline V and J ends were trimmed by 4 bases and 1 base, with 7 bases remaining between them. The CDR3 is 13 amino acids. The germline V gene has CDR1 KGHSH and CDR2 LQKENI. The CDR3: CASSLGQNTEAFF. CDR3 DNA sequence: TGTGCCAGCTCACTGGGACAGAACACTGAAGCTTTCTTT.

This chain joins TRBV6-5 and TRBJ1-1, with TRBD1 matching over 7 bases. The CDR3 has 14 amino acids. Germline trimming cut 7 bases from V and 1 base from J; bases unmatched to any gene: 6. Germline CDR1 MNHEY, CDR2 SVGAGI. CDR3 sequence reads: CASKYGQANTEAFF. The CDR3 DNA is TGTGCCAGCAAATACGGACAGGCGAACACTGAAGCTTTCTTT.

The CDR3 reads CASSYGGGGEKLFF. The CDR3 coding sequence is TGTGCCAGCAGTTACGGGGGGGGCGGTGAAAAACTGTTTTTT. The V call is TRBV6-5, the J call TRBJ1-4, with D maybe TRBD1 (6 bases). CDR1 and CDR2 (germline): MNHEY, SVGAGI. The CDR3 has 14 residues. V was trimmed by 2 bases and J by 7 bases, leaving 11 bases between them.

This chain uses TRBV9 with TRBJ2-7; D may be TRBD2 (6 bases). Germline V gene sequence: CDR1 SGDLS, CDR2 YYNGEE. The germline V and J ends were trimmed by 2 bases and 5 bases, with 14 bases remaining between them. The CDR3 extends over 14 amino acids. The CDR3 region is CASSVRDPDHEQYF. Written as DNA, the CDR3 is TGTGCCAGCAGCGTGCGGGACCCCGACCACGAGCAGTACTTC.

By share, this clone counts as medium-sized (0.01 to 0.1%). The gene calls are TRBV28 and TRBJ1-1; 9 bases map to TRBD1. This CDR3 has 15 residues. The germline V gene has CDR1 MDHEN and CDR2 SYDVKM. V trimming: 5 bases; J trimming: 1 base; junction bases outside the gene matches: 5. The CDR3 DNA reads TGTGCCAGCAGTACGGGACAGGGCGAGAACACTGAAGCTTTCTTT. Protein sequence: CASSTGQGENTEAFF.

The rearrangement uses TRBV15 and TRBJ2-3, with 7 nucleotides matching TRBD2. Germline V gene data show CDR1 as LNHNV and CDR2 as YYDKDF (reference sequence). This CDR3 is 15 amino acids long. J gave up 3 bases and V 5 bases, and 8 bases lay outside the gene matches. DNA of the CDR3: TGTGCCACCAGCTGGGGGGGGAGGCCGACAGATACGCAGTATTTT. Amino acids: CATSWGGRPTDTQYF.

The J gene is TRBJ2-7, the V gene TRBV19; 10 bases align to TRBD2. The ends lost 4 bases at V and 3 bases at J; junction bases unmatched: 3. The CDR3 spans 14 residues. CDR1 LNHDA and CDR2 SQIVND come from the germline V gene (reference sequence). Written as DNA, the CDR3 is TGTGCCAGTAGTACTAGCGGGAGCCGCTACGAGCAGTACTTC. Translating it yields CASSTSGSRYEQYF.

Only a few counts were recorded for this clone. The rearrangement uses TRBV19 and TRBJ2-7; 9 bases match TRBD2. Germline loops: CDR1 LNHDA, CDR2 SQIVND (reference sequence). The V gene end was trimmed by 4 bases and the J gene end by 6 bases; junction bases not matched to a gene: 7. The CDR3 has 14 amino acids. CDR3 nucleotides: TGTGCCAGTAGTAAGGCGGGAGGGCCCGGCGAGCAGTACTTC. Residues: CASSKAGGPGEQYF.

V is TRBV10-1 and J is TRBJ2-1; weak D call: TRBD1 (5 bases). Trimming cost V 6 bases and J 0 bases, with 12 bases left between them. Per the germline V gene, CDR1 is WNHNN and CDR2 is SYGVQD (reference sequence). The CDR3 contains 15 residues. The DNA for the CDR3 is TGCGCCAGCAGCGGACACCGGAGCTCCTACAATGAGCAGTTCTTC. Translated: CASSGHRSSYNEQFF.

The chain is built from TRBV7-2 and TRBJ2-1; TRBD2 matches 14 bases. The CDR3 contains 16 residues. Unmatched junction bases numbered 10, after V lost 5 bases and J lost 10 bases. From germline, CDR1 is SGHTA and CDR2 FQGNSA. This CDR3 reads CASSPGGTSGSGEQFF. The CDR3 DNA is TGTGCCAGCAGCCCCGGCGGGACTAGCGGGAGTGGCGAGCAGTTCTTC.